The sequence of this T cell receptor (beta chain) was determined in a study of identical twins. TCRdb ran MiXCR on the 5' RACE reads and lists one entry per CDR3 protein. Here the sample spans some 270,000 distinct CDR3 sequences, around 8% being singletons. The V and J ends lost 6 bases and 3 bases, in that order; junction bases with no gene match: 7. The CDR3 is 15 amino acids. The germline CDR1 and CDR2 sequences are MNHEY and SMNVEV (reference sequence). This clonotype was seen repeatedly, ten times or more. The same data also contributed to another study, on yellow fever vaccine responses in identical twins.

The TCR sequence derives from a woman aged 18-29 years in good health. The source material was CD8+ T cells sorted from blood. V usage is TRBV27 and J usage is TRBJ2-7, with TRBD1 matching 11 bases. The CDR3 loop reads CASREGTGGYYEQYF. The CDR3 DNA sequence: TGTGCCAGCAGGGAAGGGACAGGGGGTTACTACGAGCAGTACTTC.